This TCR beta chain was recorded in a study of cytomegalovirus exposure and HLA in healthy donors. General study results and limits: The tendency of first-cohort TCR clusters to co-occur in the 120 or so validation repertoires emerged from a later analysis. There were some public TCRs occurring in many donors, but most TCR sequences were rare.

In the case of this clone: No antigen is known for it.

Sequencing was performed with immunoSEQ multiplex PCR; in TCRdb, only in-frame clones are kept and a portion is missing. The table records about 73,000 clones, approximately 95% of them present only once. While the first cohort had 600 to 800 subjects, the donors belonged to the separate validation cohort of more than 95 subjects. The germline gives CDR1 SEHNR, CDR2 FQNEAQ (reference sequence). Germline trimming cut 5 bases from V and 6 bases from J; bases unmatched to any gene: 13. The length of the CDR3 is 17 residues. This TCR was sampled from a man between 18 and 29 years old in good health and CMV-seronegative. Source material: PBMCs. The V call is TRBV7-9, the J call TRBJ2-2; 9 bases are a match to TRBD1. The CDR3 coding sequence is TGTGCCAGCAGCCCCTTCCGGGGACAGGGTTTCGCCGGGGAGCTGTTTTTT. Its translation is CASSPFRGQGFAGELFF.